Below, one T cell receptor beta chain is given with its context. CD4+CD45RO+CD25- cells were isolated as memory CD4+ T cells. Each CDR3 protein is one row after TCRdb ran MiXCR on the 5' RACE reads. The sample has about 64,000 distinct CDR3 sequences; 22% are singletons. This CDR3 spans 14 amino acids. Germline CDR1 and CDR2: SGHVS and FQNEAQ. The V and J ends lost 1 base and 3 bases respectively, with 9 bases between them. Input material: memory CD4+ T cells sorted from a lymph node. Subset described: memory CD4+ T cells, CD4+CD45RO+CD25-. The source is a female donor with breast cancer. This chain uses TRBV7-8 with TRBJ1-1; D is ambiguous. CDR3 nucleotides: TGTGCCAGCAGCTTAGATGTCGGATACACTGAAGCTTTCTTT. It encodes CASSLDVGYTEAFF.